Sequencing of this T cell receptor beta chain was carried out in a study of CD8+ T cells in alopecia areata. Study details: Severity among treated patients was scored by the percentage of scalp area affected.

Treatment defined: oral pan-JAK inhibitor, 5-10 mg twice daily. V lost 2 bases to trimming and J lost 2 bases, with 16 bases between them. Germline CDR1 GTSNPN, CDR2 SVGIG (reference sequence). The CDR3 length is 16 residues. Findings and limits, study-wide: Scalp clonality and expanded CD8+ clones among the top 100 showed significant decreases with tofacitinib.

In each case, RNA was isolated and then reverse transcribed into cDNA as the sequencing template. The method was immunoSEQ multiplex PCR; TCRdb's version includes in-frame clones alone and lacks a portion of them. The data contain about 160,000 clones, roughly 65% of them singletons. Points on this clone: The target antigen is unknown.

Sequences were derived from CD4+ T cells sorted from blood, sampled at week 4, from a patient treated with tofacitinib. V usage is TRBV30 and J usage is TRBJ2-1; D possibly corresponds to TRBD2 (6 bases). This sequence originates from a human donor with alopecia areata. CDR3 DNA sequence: TGTGCCTGGAGTTCTCCGGGACTGGCGGCCTACAATGAGCAGTTCTTC. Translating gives CAWSSPGLAAYNEQFF.